The rows below give T cell receptor beta chains drawn from one sample of a study of CD8 T cells in Susac syndrome. TCRdb passed the immunoSEQ multiplex PCR reads through MiXCR, listing each CDR3 protein once. The sample lists some 130,000 distinct CDR3 sequences; roughly 80% were seen once. What was sequenced was CD8+ T cells from PBMCs. These receptor sequences come from a human donor with multiple sclerosis. Both conserved end residues are part of each CDR3. D genes are given only for firm matches. Size is omitted from some rows. Given values are once, few, many or a class for expanded clones.

D,J,V,size,DNA,CDR3
NA,TRBJ1-2,TRBV4-1,NA,TGCGCCAGCAGCCCACCAGTCAAGAGGGGATATGGCTACACCTTC,CASSPPVKRGYGYTF
NA,TRBJ2-7,TRBV7-9,NA,TGTGCCAGCAGCCTGGCTTGGAACTACGAGCAGTACTTC,CASSLAWNYEQYF
NA,TRBJ2-3,TRBV28,NA,TGTGCCAGCAGTTTAGGGGAAACTAGCACAGATACGCAGTATTTT,CASSLGETSTDTQYF
NA,TRBJ1-1,TRBV13,NA,TGTGCCAGCAGCTTAGGACTCAAGAACACTGAAGCTTTCTTT,CASSLGLKNTEAFF
NA,TRBJ1-5,TRBV7-9,NA,TGTGCCAGCAGCTTTGGGGGTGTCGGTCAGCCCCAGCATTTT,CASSFGGVGQPQHF
NA,TRBJ2-1,TRBV4-1,NA,TGCGCCAGCACTGGGAGGTCCTACAATGAGCAGTTCTTC,CASTGRSYNEQFF
NA,TRBJ2-1,TRBV4-1,NA,TGCGCCAGCAGCCAAGCAGAGGGGGTCGGCGATGAGCAGTTCTTC,CASSQAEGVGDEQFF
TRBD2,TRBJ2-1,TRBV7-2,once,TGTGCCAGCAGCTTCTTTAGCGGGAGAGAAAGCTCCTACAATGAGCAGTTCTTC,CASSFFSGRESSYNEQFF
NA,TRBJ2-7,TRBV20-1,NA,TGCAGTGCTAGAGACGGACTTTTTTTCTACGAGCAGTACTTC,CSARDGLFFYEQYF
NA,TRBJ2-4,TRBV5-4,NA,TGTGCCAGCGCCCATCCAGAGGGGAACATTCAGTACTTC,CASAHPEGNIQYF
NA,TRBJ1-1,TRBV2,NA,TGTGCCAGCAGTGAGGGGAAAGCTTTCTTT,CASSEGKAFF
NA,TRBJ1-1,TRBV30,NA,TGTGCCTGGACCTCCGGCACTGAAGCTTTCTTT,CAWTSGTEAFF
NA,TRBJ1-2,TRBV24-1,NA,TGTGCCACCAGTGATCCAACAGATGGCTACACCTTC,CATSDPTDGYTF
NA,TRBJ1-1,TRBV15,NA,TGTGCCACCAGCAGAGTGAGTTCTGGGGGCGGGGAAGCTTTCTTT,CATSRVSSGGGEAFF
TRBD1,TRBJ1-5,TRBV5-4,NA,TGTGCCAGCAGCCTAAGGGGACAGGGTAATCAGCCCCAGCATTTT,CASSLRGQGNQPQHF
NA,TRBJ2-1,TRBV30,NA,TGTGCCTCATGGGGGGGGGCCCCCGAGCAGTTCTTC,CASWGGAPEQFF
NA,TRBJ1-4,TRBV18,NA,TGTGCCAGCTCACCACCGCAGGGCCCCAATTTCAATGAAAAACTGTTTTTT,CASSPPQGPNFNEKLFF